Given below is one TCR beta chain in context. For TCRbeta, the library was prepared with unique molecular identifiers. TCRdb analysed the PCR reads with MiXCR anew, one entry per CDR3 protein. The profile shows 580,000 or so distinct CDR3 sequences, roughly 23% of them singletons. This sample stems from a study of T-cell reconstitution after alpha-beta-depleted transplantation in children. V dropped 0 bases and J dropped 2 bases, with 12 bases sitting between them. Germline values: CDR1 SGHKS, CDR2 YYEKEE (reference sequence). CDR3 size: 16 residues. The gene calls are TRBV5-5 and TRBJ2-1; maybe TRBD1 (5 bases). This specimen consisted of PBMCs, mostly from graft donor cells, obtained 360 days after TCRalphabeta/CD19-depleted stem cell transplant. The clonotype comes from a boy under two years old who had a stem cell transplant for acute myeloid leukemia, so the T cells may come from the graft donor. Here the CDR3 DNA reads TGTGCCAGCAGCTTGGCCGTAGGGGTTGCCTACAATGAGCAGTTCTTC. Protein product: CASSLAVGVAYNEQFF.